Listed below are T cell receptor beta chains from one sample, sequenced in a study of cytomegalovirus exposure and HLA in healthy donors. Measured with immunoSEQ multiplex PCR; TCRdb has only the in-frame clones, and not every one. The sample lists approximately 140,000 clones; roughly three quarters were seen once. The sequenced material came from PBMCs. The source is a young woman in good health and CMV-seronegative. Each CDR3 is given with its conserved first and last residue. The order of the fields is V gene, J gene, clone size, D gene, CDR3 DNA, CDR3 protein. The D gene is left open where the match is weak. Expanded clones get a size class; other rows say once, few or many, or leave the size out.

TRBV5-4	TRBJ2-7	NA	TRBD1	TGTGCCAGCAGCTTGGGGACAGGGGGCCGGAACGAGCAGTACTTC	CASSLGTGGRNEQYF
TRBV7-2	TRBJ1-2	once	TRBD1	TGTGCCAGCAGCTTGTCCTCAGGGGGAGGCTATGGCTACACCTTC	CASSLSSGGGYGYTF
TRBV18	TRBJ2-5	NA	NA	TGTGCCAGCTCACCACAGATCATCCAGGGCGTCATGGAGACCCAGTACTTC	CASSPQIIQGVMETQYF
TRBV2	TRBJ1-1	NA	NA	TGTGCCAGCAGTGGGACAAGGAACACTGAAGCTTTCTTT	CASSGTRNTEAFF
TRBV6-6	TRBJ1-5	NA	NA	TGTGCCAGCACACACCGCGGGGGTAGCAATCAGCCCCAGCATTTT	CASTHRGGSNQPQHF
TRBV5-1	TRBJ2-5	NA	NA	TGCGCCAGCAGCCCAGGGGCCTTTGAGACCCAGTACTTC	CASSPGAFETQYF
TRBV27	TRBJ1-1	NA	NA	TGTGCCAGCAGTCCATACAAGAACACTGAAGCTTTCTTT	CASSPYKNTEAFF
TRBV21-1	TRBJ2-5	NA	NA	TGTGCCAGTACTATAAGTGAATACCAAGAGACCCAGTACTTC	CASTISEYQETQYF
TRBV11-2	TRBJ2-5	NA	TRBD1	TGTGCCAGCAGCCCGCGGACAGGGGTCGGGGAGACCCAGTACTTC	CASSPRTGVGETQYF
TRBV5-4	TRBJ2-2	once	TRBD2	TGTGCCAGCAGCTTCGGGACTAGCGGGGGCGGGGAGCTGTTTTTT	CASSFGTSGGGELFF
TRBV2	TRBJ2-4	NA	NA	TGTGCCAGCAGTGAAACAGGGAGAATAAACATTCAGTACTTC	CASSETGRINIQYF
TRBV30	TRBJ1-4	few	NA	TGTGCCTGGAACCATCCTAGGACGGGGGCAACTAATGAAAAACTGTTTTTT	CAWNHPRTGATNEKLFF
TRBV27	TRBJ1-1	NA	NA	TGTGCCAGCAGAGCCAGGGAGGTTGACACTGAAGCTTTCTTT	CASRAREVDTEAFF
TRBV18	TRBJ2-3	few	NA	TGTGCCAGCTCATCCGGGACTTTAACCACAGATACGCAGTATTTT	CASSSGTLTTDTQYF
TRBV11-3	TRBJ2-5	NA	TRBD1	TGTGCCAGCAGCGAAGACAGGGAGGAGACCCAGTACTTC	CASSEDREETQYF
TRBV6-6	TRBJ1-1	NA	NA	TGTGCCAGCAGTTATGCCGGGGGTGGCAGCAGCGAAGCTTTCTTT	CASSYAGGGSSEAFF
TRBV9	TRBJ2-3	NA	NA	TGTGCCAGCAGCGTAGCAGGGGCCCCAGATACGCAGTATTTT	CASSVAGAPDTQYF
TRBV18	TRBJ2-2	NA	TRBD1	TGTGCCAGCTCTTTAAGACAGGGAAACACCGGGGAGCTGTTTTTT	CASSLRQGNTGELFF
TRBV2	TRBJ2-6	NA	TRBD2	TGTGCCAGCGGGGAGCGGGACCCCTCTGGGGCCAACGTCCTGACTTTC	CASGERDPSGANVLTF
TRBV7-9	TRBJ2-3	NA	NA	TGTGCCAGCAGCTTGAAACAGGGTTTAACAGATACGCAGTATTTT	CASSLKQGLTDTQYF
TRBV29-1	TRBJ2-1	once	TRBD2	TGCAGCGCCGAAAAGGGGACTAGCATCGATGAGCAGTTCTTC	CSAEKGTSIDEQFF
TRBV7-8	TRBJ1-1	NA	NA	TGTGTCAGCAGCTTAGACGGGGGGACAACACTCAACACTGAAGCTTTCTTT	CVSSLDGGTTLNTEAFF
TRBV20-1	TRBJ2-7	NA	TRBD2	TGCAGTGCTCTTAGCGGGAACGAGCAGTACTTC	CSALSGNEQYF
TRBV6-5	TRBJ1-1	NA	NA	TGTGCCAGCAGTTACGAGGGCGCGTCGAACACTGAAGCTTTCTTT	CASSYEGASNTEAFF
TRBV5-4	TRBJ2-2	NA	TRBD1	TGTGCCAGCAGCTGGACAGGGGTAAACACCGGGGAGCTGTTTTTT	CASSWTGVNTGELFF
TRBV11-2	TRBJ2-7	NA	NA	TGTGCCAGCAGCTTAGCACAGGGCCCCTACGAGCAGTACTTC	CASSLAQGPYEQYF
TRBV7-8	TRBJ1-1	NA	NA	TGTGCCAGCAGCTCCCTCTCCACTGAAGCTTTCTTT	CASSSLSTEAFF
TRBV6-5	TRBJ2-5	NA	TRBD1	TGTGCCAGCATCCGGACAGGGGAAGAGACCCAGTACTTC	CASIRTGEETQYF
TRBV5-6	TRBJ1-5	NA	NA	TGTGCCAGCAGCTCGGACAGTTATGGTGGAGCCCAGCATTTT	CASSSDSYGGAQHF
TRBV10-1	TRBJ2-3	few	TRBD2	TGCGCCAGCAGTGATCCCAGTGGGGTAGCGGGAGTGGATACGCAGTATTTT	CASSDPSGVAGVDTQYF
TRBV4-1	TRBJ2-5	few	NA	TGCGCCAGCAGCCAGGCCGTGCAAGAGACCCAGTACTTC	CASSQAVQETQYF
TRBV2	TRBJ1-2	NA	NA	TGTGCCAGCAAAGTAGGGGATATCTATGGCTACACCTTC	CASKVGDIYGYTF
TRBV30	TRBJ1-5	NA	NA	TGTGCCTGGGCTGGGGGCAGGGATCATAGCAATCAGCCCCAGCATTTT	CAWAGGRDHSNQPQHF
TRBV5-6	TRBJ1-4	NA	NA	TGTGCCAGCACCCTCGGCGTTGGGGAGCTAGGTGAAAAACTGTTTTTT	CASTLGVGELGEKLFF
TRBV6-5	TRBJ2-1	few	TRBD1	TGTGCCAGCTCTACAGGGGTCCCCGTCAATGAGCAGTTCTTC	CASSTGVPVNEQFF
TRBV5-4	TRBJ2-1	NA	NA	TGTGCCAGCAGCTCAAGCGGGTCACGCTACAATGAGCAGTTCTTC	CASSSSGSRYNEQFF
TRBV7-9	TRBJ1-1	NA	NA	TGTGCCAGCATCAGGGGTGGGGACACTGAAGCTTTCTTT	CASIRGGDTEAFF
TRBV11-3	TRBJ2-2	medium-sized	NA	TGTGCCAGCTCTTCCCTATCCGGGGGGCCCAACACCGGGGAGCTGTTTTTT	CASSSLSGGPNTGELFF
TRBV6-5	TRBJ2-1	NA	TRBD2	TGTGCCAGCAGTGGCCGGGGCGGGGGGGTCAATGAGCAGTTCTTC	CASSGRGGGVNEQFF
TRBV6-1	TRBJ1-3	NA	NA	TGTGCCAGCTCCTACGACTCTGGAAACACCATATATTTT	CASSYDSGNTIYF
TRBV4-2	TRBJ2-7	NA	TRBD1	TGTGCCAGCAGCCAAGTGGTTCAGGGGGCTAGAGAGCAGTACTTC	CASSQVVQGAREQYF
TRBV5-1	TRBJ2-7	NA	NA	TGCGCCAGCAGCCCCCGAACAGGACAGTTAGTTTACGAGCAGTACTTC	CASSPRTGQLVYEQYF
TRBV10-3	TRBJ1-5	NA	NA	TGTGCCATCAGTGGAGGACAGAATCAGCCCCAGCATTTT	CAISGGQNQPQHF
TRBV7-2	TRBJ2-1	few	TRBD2	TGTGCCAGCAGCTCTGGACTAGCGTACGGTGAGCAGTTCTTC	CASSSGLAYGEQFF
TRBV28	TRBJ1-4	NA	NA	TGTGCCAGCAGTTTTGAAGCTATCAAACTGTTTTTT	CASSFEAIKLFF
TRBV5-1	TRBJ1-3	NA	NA	TGCGCCAGCAGCTTGGCGGGGTACGGAAACACCATATATTTT	CASSLAGYGNTIYF
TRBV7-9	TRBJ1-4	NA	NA	TGTGCCAGCAGCTCCCGTTCAGGGAGGACGACAACTAATGAAAAACTGTTTTTT	CASSSRSGRTTTNEKLFF
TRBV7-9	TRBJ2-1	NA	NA	TGTGCCAGCCTCCAGGGGTCCTACAATGAGCAGTTCTTC	CASLQGSYNEQFF
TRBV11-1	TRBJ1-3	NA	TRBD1	TGTGCCAGCAGCGAAGGACAGGGACGGACCTCTGGAAACACCATATATTTT	CASSEGQGRTSGNTIYF